This TCR beta chain emerged from a study of blood T cell repertoires in COVID-19. In the study overall: The United States, Italy and Spain provided the acute and convalescent COVID-19 samples. The cDNA or gDNA used as material had been derived from T cells, B-cell-depleted T cells, or PBMCs.

The V and J ends lost 7 bases and 6 bases respectively, with 6 bases between them. Per the germline V gene, CDR1 is DFQATT and CDR2 is SNEGSKA (reference sequence). The CDR3 sequence is 9 residues long. Method: immunoSEQ multiplex PCR; TCRdb's copy keeps in-frame clones and lacks some. Of over 85,000 clones in the sample, 87% were seen once. V is TRBV20-1 and J is TRBJ1-1; D ambiguous. The sample comprised peripheral blood. The sequence was collected from a male donor with acute or convalescent COVID-19. The CDR3 region is CSVSAEAFF. CDR3 coding DNA: TGCAGTGTGTCCGCTGAAGCTTTCTTT.